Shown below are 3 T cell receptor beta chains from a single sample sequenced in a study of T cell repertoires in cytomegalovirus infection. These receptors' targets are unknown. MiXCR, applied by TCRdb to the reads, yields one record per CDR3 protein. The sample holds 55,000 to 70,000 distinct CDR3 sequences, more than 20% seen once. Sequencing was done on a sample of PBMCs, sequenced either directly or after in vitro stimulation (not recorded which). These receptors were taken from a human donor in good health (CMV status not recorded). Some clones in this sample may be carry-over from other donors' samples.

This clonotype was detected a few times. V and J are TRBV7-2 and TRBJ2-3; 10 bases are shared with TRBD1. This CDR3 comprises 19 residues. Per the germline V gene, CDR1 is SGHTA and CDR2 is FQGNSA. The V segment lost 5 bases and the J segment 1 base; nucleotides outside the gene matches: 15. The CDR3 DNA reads TGTGCCAGCAGCCGACGAATACGAACCGGGACAGGGGGCACAGATACGCAGTATTTT. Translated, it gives CASSRRIRTGTGGTDTQYF.

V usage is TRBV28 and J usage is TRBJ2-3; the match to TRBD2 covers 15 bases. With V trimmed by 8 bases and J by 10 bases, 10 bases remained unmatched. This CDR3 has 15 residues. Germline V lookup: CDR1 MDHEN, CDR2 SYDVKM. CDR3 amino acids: CASGGLAGGLLAQYF. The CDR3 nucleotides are TGTGCCAGCGGGGGACTAGCGGGAGGTTTGCTGGCGCAGTATTTT.

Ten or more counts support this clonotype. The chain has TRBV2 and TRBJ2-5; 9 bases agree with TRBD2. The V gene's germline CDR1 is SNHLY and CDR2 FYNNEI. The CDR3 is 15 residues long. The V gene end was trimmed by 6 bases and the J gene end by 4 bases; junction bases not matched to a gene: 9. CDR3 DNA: TGTGCCAGCAGCGGGGTTAGCGGGAGTAGAGAGACCCAGTACTTC. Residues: CASSGVSGSRETQYF.